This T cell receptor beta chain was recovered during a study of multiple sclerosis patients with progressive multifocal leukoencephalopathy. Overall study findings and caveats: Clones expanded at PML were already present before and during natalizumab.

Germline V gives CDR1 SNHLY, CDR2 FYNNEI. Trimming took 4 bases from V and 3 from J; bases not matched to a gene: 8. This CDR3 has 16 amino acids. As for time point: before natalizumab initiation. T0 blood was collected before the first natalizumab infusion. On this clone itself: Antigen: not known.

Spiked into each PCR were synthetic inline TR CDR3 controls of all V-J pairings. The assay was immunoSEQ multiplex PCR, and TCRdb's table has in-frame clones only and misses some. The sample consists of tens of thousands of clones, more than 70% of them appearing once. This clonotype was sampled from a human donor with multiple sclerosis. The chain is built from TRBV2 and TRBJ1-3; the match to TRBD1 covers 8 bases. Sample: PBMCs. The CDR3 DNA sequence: TGTGCCAGCAGTGGCGACAGGGGAATTAATGGAAACACCATATATTTT. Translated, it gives CASSGDRGINGNTIYF.